Following are 29 T cell receptor beta chains from one sample sequenced in a study of blood T cell repertoires in COVID-19. Produced via immunoSEQ multiplex PCR; TCRdb's table is partial and in-frame only. The sample carries about 70,000 clones, roughly four fifths recorded once. Material: peripheral blood. Receptor source: a woman in her 70s with acute or convalescent COVID-19.

J is TRBJ2-5 and V is TRBV5-6, with D perhaps matching TRBD2 (7 bases). This CDR3 is 15 amino acids long. From germline, CDR1 is SGHDT and CDR2 YYEEEE. V was cut by 0 bases and J by 3 bases, with 12 bases left in between. This CDR3 is CASSLGRGLEETQYF. Here the CDR3 DNA reads TGTGCCAGCAGCTTGGGGCGGGGGCTGGAAGAGACCCAGTACTTC.

The chain uses TRBV4-1 and TRBJ2-1, with TRBD2 matching over 7 bases. CDR3 length: 20 amino acids. V was pared by 1 base and J by 2 bases, with 17 bases of the junction left unmatched. The germline CDR1 and CDR2 sequences are MGHRA and YSYEKL. The CDR3 DNA reads TGCGCCAGCAGCCAAGTGGGTGTTGGTAGCGGGTCTTCCCCCTACAATGAGCAGTTCTTC. This sequence encodes CASSQVGVGSGSSPYNEQFF.

This chain joins TRBV24-1 and TRBJ1-1; D may be TRBD1 (6 bases). The V and J ends lost 9 bases and 4 bases respectively, with 14 bases between them. This CDR3 is 13 amino acids long. In germline, CDR1 is KGHDR, CDR2 SFDVKD. The CDR3 sequence: CATADRFVTEAFF. CDR3 DNA: TGTGCCACCGCGGACAGATTCGTCACTGAAGCTTTCTTT.

This clone was recorded only once. This chain links TRBV5-1 with TRBJ1-1, with D hard to call. Trimming cost V 3 bases and J 4 bases, with 16 bases left between them. CDR3 length: 15 amino acids. Per germline, CDR1 SGHRS and CDR2 YFSETQ. CDR3 nucleotides: TGCGCCAGCAGCTCAGCGGGTAGTGGATCCACTGAAGCTTTCTTT. Protein sequence: CASSSAGSGSTEAFF.

V and J are TRBV28 and TRBJ1-4, with a weak D call TRBD1 (5 bases). The CDR3 loop spans 16 amino acids. V gave up 2 bases and J gave up 7 bases, with 17 bases separating them. Per the germline V gene, CDR1 is MDHEN and CDR2 is SYDVKM. In nucleotides, the CDR3 is TGTGCCAGCAGTTTAGGGGCAGGGCGAGTGCGTGAAAAACTGTTTTTT. It codes for CASSLGAGRVREKLFF.

The chain combines TRBV28 with TRBJ2-7; 9 bases fit TRBD1. Germline assignment: CDR1 MDHEN and CDR2 SYDVKM. The CDR3 consists of 13 residues. V shed 6 bases, J shed 3 bases, and the junction held 3 bases outside the gene matches. The CDR3 protein is CASRGTGYYEQYF. For the CDR3, the DNA is TGTGCCAGCAGGGGGACAGGGTACTACGAGCAGTACTTC. The full variable domain, in which reference TRBV28 and TRBJ2-7 provide the parts outside the CDR3, is DVKVTQSSRYLVKRTGEKVFLECVQDMDHENMFWYRQDPGLGLRLIYFSYDVKMKEKGDIPEGYSVSREKKERFSLILESASTNQTSMYLCASRGTGYYEQYFGPGTRLTVT.

For the CDR3, the DNA is TGTGCCAGCAGCCAGACAGGTTCAGGTTCACCCCTCCACTTT. Protein product: CASSQTGSGSPLHF. The genes are TRBV3-1 (or the pseudogene TRBV3-2) and TRBJ1-6; D possibly corresponds to TRBD1 (6 bases). The CDR3 runs 14 residues. CDR1 and CDR2 (germline): LGHDT, YNNKEL (reference sequence). V gave up 3 bases and J gave up 9 bases, with 12 bases separating them.

This sequence joins TRBV5-5 and TRBJ2-1, with 8 nucleotides matching TRBD2. In germline, CDR1 is SGHKS, CDR2 YYEKEE (reference sequence). The CDR3 has 15 amino acids. V lost 4 bases, J lost 5 bases, and 8 bases stayed unmatched. CDR3 region: CASSGTRGADNEQFF. CDR3 nucleotide sequence: TGTGCCAGCAGCGGGACTAGAGGGGCCGACAATGAGCAGTTCTTC.

The chain employs TRBV2 and TRBJ2-1; 14 bases map to TRBD2. V shed 4 bases, J shed 1 base, and the junction held 18 bases outside the gene matches. Looked up from germline, CDR1 is SNHLY and CDR2 is FYNNEI. CDR3 length: 22 amino acids. This CDR3 is CASSGRPGLAGALVRSYNEQFF. DNA for the CDR3: TGTGCCAGCAGTGGCCGGCCGGGACTAGCGGGAGCCTTAGTGAGATCCTACAATGAGCAGTTCTTC.

The V gene is TRBV7-9, the J gene TRBJ1-5; D uncertain. This CDR3 region has 12 residues. With 3 bases removed from V and 6 bases from J, the gap between germline ends came to 6 bases. Germline values: CDR1 SEHNR, CDR2 FQNEAQ (reference sequence). This CDR3 is CASSFPGQPQHF. CDR3 coding DNA: TGTGCCAGCAGCTTCCCCGGTCAGCCCCAGCATTTT. The full variable domain, in which reference TRBV7-9 and TRBJ1-5 provide the parts outside the CDR3, is DTGVSQNPRHKITKRGQNVTFRCDPISEHNRLYWYRQTLGQGPEFLTYFQNEAQLEKSRLLSDRFSAERPKGSFSTLEIQRTEQGDSAMYLCASSFPGQPQHFGDGTRLSIL.

CDR3 sequence reads: CASSLYRGSQPQHF. The DNA of the CDR3 is TGTGCCAGCAGTTTGTACAGGGGCAGTCAGCCCCAGCATTTT. The V call is TRBV28, the J call TRBJ1-5, with 7 bases identical to TRBD1. CDR3 length equals 14 residues. J was trimmed by 6 bases and V by 3 bases; bases with no gene match: 5. CDR1 is MDHEN, CDR2 SYDVKM, per germline.

The chain recombines TRBV5-1 with TRBJ1-1; 9 nucleotides match TRBD1. The CDR3 runs to 13 residues. Germline V gene sequence: CDR1 SGHRS, CDR2 YFSETQ. Germline trimming cut 2 bases from V and 8 bases from J; bases unmatched to any gene: 4. CDR3 nucleotide sequence: TGCGCCAGCAGCTTTACAGGGGGCGACGAAGCTTTCTTT. It is translated as CASSFTGGDEAFF.

The V gene is TRBV19, the J gene TRBJ2-3, with TRBD2 matching over 11 bases. V dropped 0 bases and J dropped 5; count of bases not matched to a gene: 10. Germline CDR1 LNHDA, CDR2 SQIVND (reference sequence). The CDR3 is 18 residues long. This CDR3 is CASSIDRVAGGGVDTQYF. The CDR3 bases are TGTGCCAGTAGTATAGATCGCGTAGCGGGAGGGGGGGTAGATACGCAGTATTTT.

The CDR3 region has the DNA TGCAGCTTCACGGATCCGGGGAGCAGCAATGAGCAGTTCTTC. Translated: CSFTDPGSSNEQFF. The chain joins TRBV29-1 to TRBJ2-1; D is possibly TRBD2 (5 bases). The germline V gene has CDR1 SQVTM and CDR2 ANQGSEA. V shed 8 bases and J shed 6 bases, with 20 bases lying between them. CDR3 size: 14 residues.

The rearrangement links TRBV2 to TRBJ2-1; 12 nucleotides line up with TRBD2. The germline V gene has CDR1 SNHLY and CDR2 FYNNEI. With 5 bases clipped from V and 8 bases from J, the junction kept 4 bases outside the gene matches. CDR3 length: 14 amino acids. CDR3 DNA sequence: TGTGCCAGCAGTTGGACTAGCGGGATCTATGAGCAGTTCTTC. Protein sequence: CASSWTSGIYEQFF.

The chain is built from TRBV11-3 and TRBJ2-7; 8 bases agree with TRBD1. CDR1 SGHNT and CDR2 YENEEA come from the germline V gene. The CDR3 sequence is 12 residues long. V shed 3 bases, J shed 6 bases, and the junction held 1 base outside the gene matches. The CDR3 loop reads CASSFTGGEQYF. In nucleotides, the CDR3 is TGTGCCAGCAGCTTTACAGGGGGCGAGCAGTACTTC.

The chain combines TRBV28 with TRBJ2-1; 8 bases match TRBD2. V gave up 5 bases and J gave up 1 base; unmatched junction bases: 10. CDR3 length: 17 residues. Germline V gene sequence: CDR1 MDHEN, CDR2 SYDVKM. The CDR3 DNA reads as TGTGCCAGCAGTCTTCCGGGACTAGTAAGGTCCTACAATGAGCAGTTCTTC. Amino acids: CASSLPGLVRSYNEQFF.

The V gene is TRBV9, the J gene TRBJ1-2, with a tentative D call TRBD1 (5 bases). This CDR3 has 16 residues. V lost 0 bases, J lost 3 bases, and 15 bases lay in between. Germline lookup yields CDR1 SGDLS and CDR2 YYNGEE. DNA of the CDR3: TGTGCCAGCAGCGTAGGGTATAGGGGAGGCGACTATGGCTACACCTTC. Translating gives CASSVGYRGGDYGYTF.

This clone was counted a single time. J is TRBJ2-7 and V is TRBV3-1 (or the pseudogene TRBV3-2); D is perhaps TRBD2 (6 bases). Germline-derived CDR1 and CDR2 are LGHDT and YNNKEL (reference sequence). V was clipped by 4 bases and J by 2 bases, with 12 bases between them. There are 14 residues in the CDR3. CDR3 in amino acids: CASSPRGSTYEQYF. Written as DNA, the CDR3 is TGTGCCAGCAGCCCTCGGGGGAGTACCTACGAGCAGTACTTC.

The sample holds one count of this clone. This may be a read error, as it is one base from a much larger clone. V and J are TRBV19 and TRBJ1-6, with TRBD1 matching over 7 bases. Germline CDR1 reads LNHDA; CDR2 reads SQIVND (reference sequence). This CDR3 is 17 amino acids long. The CDR3 coding sequence is TGTGCCAGTAGTTACGCACAGGGGTACTCCTATAATTCACTCCTCCACTTT. Protein sequence: CASSYAQGYSYNSLLHF.

The CDR3 protein is CASSDYDSGYGYTF. The CDR3 region has the DNA TGTGCCAGCAGTGACTACGACAGTGGCTATGGCTACACCTTC. The chain is built from TRBV6-4 and TRBJ1-2, with D possibly being TRBD1 (5 bases). The germline V gene has CDR1 MRHNA and CDR2 SNTAGT. The V end lost 1 base, the J end lost 4 bases, and 10 bases lay between the germline ends. The CDR3 extends over 14 amino acids.

The chain combines TRBV3-1 (or the pseudogene TRBV3-2) with TRBJ1-3, with D perhaps TRBD1 (6 bases). Germline-derived CDR1 and CDR2 are LGHDT and YNNKEL (reference sequence). With 4 bases removed from V and 3 bases from J, the gap between germline ends came to 13 bases. This CDR3 region has 15 residues. The CDR3 here is CASSPRGRGGNTIYF. The CDR3 region has the DNA TGTGCCAGCAGCCCCAGGGGCAGGGGTGGAAACACCATATATTTT.

The rearrangement joins TRBV7-9 to TRBJ2-7; D is possibly TRBD2 (5 bases). CDR3 length: 17 residues. Germline V lookup: CDR1 SEHNR, CDR2 FQNEAQ (reference sequence). V lost 4 bases and J lost 4, with 23 bases in between. The CDR3 coding sequence is TGTGCCAGCAGCTCCACTCTAGCAGCCAACACCATGTACGAGCAGTACTTC. Protein sequence: CASSSTLAANTMYEQYF.

The genes are TRBV12-5 and TRBJ1-1; tentatively, D is TRBD1 (5 bases). CDR1 and CDR2 (germline): LGHNT, FRNRAP. V shed 7 bases and J shed 6 bases, with 18 bases lying between them. The CDR3 extends over 14 amino acids. The CDR3 region is CASAPGSLEPEAFF. The CDR3 region has the DNA TGTGCTAGTGCCCCAGGGTCGCTGGAACCTGAAGCTTTCTTT. The whole variable domain, remainder taken from reference TRBV12-5 and TRBJ1-1, is DARVTQTPRHKVTEMGQEVTMRCQPILGHNTVFWYRQTMMQGLELLAYFRNRAPLDDSGMPKDRFSAEMPDATLATLKIQPSEPRDSAVYFCASAPGSLEPEAFFGQGTRLTVV.

This clone was seen just once. The chain employs TRBV4-1 and TRBJ2-1; perhaps TRBD2 as D (5 bases). The CDR3 length is 13 residues. V was cut by 1 base and J by 7 bases, with 8 bases left in between. The germline V gene encodes CDR1 MGHRA and CDR2 YSYEKL. CDR3 sequence (DNA): TGCGCCAGCAGCCAAGGAGGGCCAAATGAGCAGTTCTTC. Residues: CASSQGGPNEQFF.

The rearrangement joins TRBV2 to TRBJ2-2, with D perhaps TRBD2 (6 bases). The CDR3 is made up of 14 amino acids. From germline, CDR1 is SNHLY and CDR2 FYNNEI. Trimming shortened V by 6 bases and J by 5 bases, and 13 bases separated the two germline ends. The CDR3 region is CASSPILATGELFF. DNA of the CDR3: TGTGCCAGCAGCCCGATCCTAGCGACCGGGGAGCTGTTTTTT.

The rearrangement joins TRBV3-1 (or the pseudogene TRBV3-2) to TRBJ1-1; 7 nucleotides match TRBD1. The CDR3 is made up of 13 amino acids. Per the germline V gene, CDR1 is LGHDT and CDR2 is YNNKEL (reference sequence). V lost 0 bases and J lost 9; bases outside the gene matches: 4. This CDR3 is CASSQERGRKAFF. For the CDR3, the DNA is TGTGCCAGCAGCCAAGAGAGGGGGCGGAAAGCTTTCTTT.

The chain joins TRBV6-5 to TRBJ1-1; D is perhaps TRBD1 (6 bases). CDR1 is MNHEY, CDR2 SVGAGI, per germline. V lost 10 bases and J lost 3, with 18 bases in between. This CDR3 region has 14 residues. The CDR3 DNA reads TGTGCCACGTCGGAGCAGGGGAGGGACACTGAAGCTTTCTTT. Translating gives CATSEQGRDTEAFF.

The chain couples TRBV7-2 to TRBJ2-1, with 9 bases matching TRBD2. The length of the CDR3 is 15 residues. In germline, CDR1 is SGHTA, CDR2 FQGNSA. Trimming took 2 bases from V and 4 from J; bases not matched to a gene: 3. CDR3 sequence (DNA): TGTGCCAGCAGCTTACAAAGCGGGGGGTACAATGAGCAGTTCTTC. This sequence encodes CASSLQSGGYNEQFF.